The subject of this entry is one TCR beta chain. The antigen remains unidentified. Germline values: CDR1 SGHRS, CDR2 YFSETQ. Between the trimmed V and J ends, which lost 3 bases and 8 bases, there was a span of 14 bases. The CDR3 extends over 13 amino acids. TCRdb keeps only in-frame clones here, not all; method: immunoSEQ multiplex PCR. The sample has roughly 55,000 clones, more than 80% seen once; the top ten hold less than 2%. The data were obtained in a study of T cell responses to AZD1222 COVID-19 vaccine. About the study: Second doses at about 4 or about 12 weeks were pooled. Study findings and constraints: Seropositive AZD1222 recipients at baseline numbered only five to seven.

The starting material was peripheral blood, obtained on day 0 of AZD1222 vaccination. The J gene is TRBJ1-2, the V gene TRBV5-1, with D perhaps TRBD1 (6 bases). The receptor was derived from an adult in good health. In DNA form, the CDR3 reads TGCGCCAGCAGCTCAACAGGGTCTGGGGGCTACACCTTC. Translating it yields CASSSTGSGGYTF.